This T cell receptor beta chain is from a study of PD-L1 blockade in urothelial cancer. Overall study context: Individuals in the cohort had been given 0 to 3 earlier chemotherapy regimens. Treatment start was followed by blood analysis at 3 weeks (second dose) and again at 6 weeks. Study outcomes and limitations: Pretreatment peripheral blood TCR clonality that fell below the median predicted better survival among the patients studied.

Concerning this clone: The antigen remains undetermined.

Data came from immunoSEQ multiplex PCR; TCRdb stores just in-frame clones and leaves some out. There are roughly 100,000 clones in the sample; approximately 87% occur only once, and around 8.1% lies in the top ten. Sample time point: peripheral blood 6 weeks after treatment start. The CDR3 has 14 residues. V shed 5 bases, J shed 2 bases, and the junction held 2 bases outside the gene matches. Germline values: CDR1 SNHLY, CDR2 FYNNEI. The clonotype comes from a man between 65 and 79 years old with urothelial cancer. This material consisted of PBMCs, taken around atezolizumab (anti-PD-L1) treatment. This chain connects TRBV2 to TRBJ2-3; TRBD2 matches 9 bases. CDR3 loop: CASSKGLATDTQYF. In DNA, the CDR3 is TGTGCCAGCAGTAAGGGACTAGCCACAGATACGCAGTATTTT.